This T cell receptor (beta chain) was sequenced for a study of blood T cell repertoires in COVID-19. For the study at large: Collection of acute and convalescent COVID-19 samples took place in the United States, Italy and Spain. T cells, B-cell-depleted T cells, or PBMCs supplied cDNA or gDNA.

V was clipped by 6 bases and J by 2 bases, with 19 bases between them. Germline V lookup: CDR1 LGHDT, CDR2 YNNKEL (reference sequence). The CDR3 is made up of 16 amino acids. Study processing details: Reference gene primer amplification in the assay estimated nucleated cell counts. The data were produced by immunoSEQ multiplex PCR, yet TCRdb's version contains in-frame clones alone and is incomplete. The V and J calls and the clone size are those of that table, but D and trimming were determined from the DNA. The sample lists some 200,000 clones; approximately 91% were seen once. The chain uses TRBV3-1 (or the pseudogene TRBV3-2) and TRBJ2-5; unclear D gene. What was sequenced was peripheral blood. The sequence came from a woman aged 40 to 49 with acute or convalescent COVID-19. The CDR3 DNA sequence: TGTGCCAGCAGACTACAAGCGTTCGTTTCTCAAGAGACCCAGTACTTC. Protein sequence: CASRLQAFVSQETQYF.